This TCR beta chain was recovered during a study of blood T cell repertoires in COVID-19. Clones were read by immunoSEQ multiplex PCR, and TCRdb kept only the in-frame ones, dropping some. This sample has about 380,000 clones; about 87% occur once, and the top ten carry 1% to 1.5%. Trimming took 4 bases from V and 5 from J; bases not matched to a gene: 2. The CDR3 runs to 15 residues. The germline V gene has CDR1 SEHNR and CDR2 FQNEAQ (reference sequence). The sample taken for sequencing was PBMCs or T cells enriched from blood (not recorded which). The V call is TRBV7-9, the J call TRBJ1-6; TRBD1 matches at 10 bases. This TCR was recovered from a young man who had recovered from COVID-19. As DNA, the CDR3 is TGTGCCAGCAGCTCGACAGGGGGCGATAATTCACCCCTCCACTTT. Protein: CASSSTGGDNSPLHF.